This T cell receptor (beta chain) comes out of a study of T cells in Graves' hyperthyroidism and ophthalmopathy. Study-wide results and caveats: A model of 13 V-J features distinguished ophthalmopathy from stable hyperthyroidism.

To note about this clonotype: The antigen remains undetermined.

Authors of the study amplified TCR beta CDR3 regions from RNA transcripts. The primer set for the first-round RT-PCR of the TCR CDR3 was HTBI. TCRdb re-called the multiplex PCR reads through MiXCR, storing one row per CDR3 protein. Among roughly 710,000 distinct CDR3 sequences, 30% to 40% were seen once, and the ten largest hold less than 40%. The CDR3 length is 15 residues. The V gene's germline CDR1 is SGHTA and CDR2 FQGNSA. The V gene lost 8 bases and the J gene lost 4 bases, with 21 bases spanning the gap. The definition of stable Graves' hyperthyroidism was no ophthalmopathy progression within 18 months. Out of 8.5 to 10 ml of fresh peripheral blood came the PBMCs.

The chain couples TRBV7-2 to TRBJ2-7; D might be TRBD2 (5 bases). The clonotype comes from a woman between 35 and 50 years old with Graves' hyperthyroidism. The material sequenced was blood. The CDR3 reads CASGPSRGFGYEQYF. CDR3 sequence (DNA): TGTGCCAGCGGCCCCAGCCGGGGTTTTGGTTACGAGCAGTACTTC.